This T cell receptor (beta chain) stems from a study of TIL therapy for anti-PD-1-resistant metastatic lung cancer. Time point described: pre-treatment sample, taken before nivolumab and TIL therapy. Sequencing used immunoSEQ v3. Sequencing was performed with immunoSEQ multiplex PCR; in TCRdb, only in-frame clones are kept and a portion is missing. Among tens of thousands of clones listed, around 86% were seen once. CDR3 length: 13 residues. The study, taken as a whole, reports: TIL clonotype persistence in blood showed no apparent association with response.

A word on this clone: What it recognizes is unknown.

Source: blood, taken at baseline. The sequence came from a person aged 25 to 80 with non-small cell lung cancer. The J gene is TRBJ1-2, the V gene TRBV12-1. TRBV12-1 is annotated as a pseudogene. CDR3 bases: TGTGCCAGGGGAAGGTTCGAAAACTATGGCTACACCTTC. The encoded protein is CARGRFENYGYTF.